This section outlines one T cell receptor beta chain sequence together with its context. This sample is part of a study of blood T cell repertoires in COVID-19. Background on the study: There were acute and convalescent COVID-19 samples, and they came from the United States, Italy and Spain.

Methods used by the authors: Cell counts per sample came from amplifying reference gene primers. Generated by immunoSEQ multiplex PCR, the TCRdb table keeps only in-frame clones and is missing some. The V and J calls and clone size were taken over from that table, and D and trimming were inferred from the DNA. The table lists tens of thousands of clones, 75% to 90% of them singletons, with about 5.3% in the top ten. The CDR3 has 16 amino acids. V gave up 1 base and J gave up 1 base, with 15 bases separating them. Germline loops: CDR1 SGHKS, CDR2 YYEKEE (reference sequence). Source material: peripheral blood. J is TRBJ2-7 and V is TRBV5-5; D is unresolved. This TCR derives from a man aged 50 or older with active COVID-19. CDR3 amino acids: CASSLTVPLSSYEQYF. The CDR3 DNA follows: TGTGCCAGCAGCTTGACCGTCCCTCTTAGTTCCTACGAGCAGTACTTC.